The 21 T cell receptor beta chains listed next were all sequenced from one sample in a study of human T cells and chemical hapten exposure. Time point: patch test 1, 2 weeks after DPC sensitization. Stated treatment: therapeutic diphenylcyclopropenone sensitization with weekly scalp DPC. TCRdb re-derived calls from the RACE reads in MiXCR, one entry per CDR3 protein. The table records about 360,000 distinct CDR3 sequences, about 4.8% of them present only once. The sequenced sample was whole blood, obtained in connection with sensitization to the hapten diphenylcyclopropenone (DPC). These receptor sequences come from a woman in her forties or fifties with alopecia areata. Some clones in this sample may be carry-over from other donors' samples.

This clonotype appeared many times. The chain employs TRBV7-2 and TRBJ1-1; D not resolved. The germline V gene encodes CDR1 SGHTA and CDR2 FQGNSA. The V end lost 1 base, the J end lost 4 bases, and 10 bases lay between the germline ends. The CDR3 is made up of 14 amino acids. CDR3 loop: CASSLDEGPTEAFF. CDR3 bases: TGTGCCAGCAGCTTAGACGAAGGGCCCACTGAAGCTTTCTTT.

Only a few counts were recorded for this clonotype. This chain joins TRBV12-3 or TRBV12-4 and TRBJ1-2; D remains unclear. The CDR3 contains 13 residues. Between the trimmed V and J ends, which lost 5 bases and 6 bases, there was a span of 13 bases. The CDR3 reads CASSMAGKNGYTF. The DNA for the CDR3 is TGTGCCAGCAGTATGGCCGGGAAAAATGGCTACACCTTC.

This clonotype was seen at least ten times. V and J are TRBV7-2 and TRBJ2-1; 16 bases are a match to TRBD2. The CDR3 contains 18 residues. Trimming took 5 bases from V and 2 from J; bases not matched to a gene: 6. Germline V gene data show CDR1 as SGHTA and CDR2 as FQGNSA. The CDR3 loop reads CASSPGLAGGIAYNEQFF. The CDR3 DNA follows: TGTGCCAGCAGCCCGGGACTAGCGGGAGGGATAGCCTACAATGAGCAGTTCTTC.

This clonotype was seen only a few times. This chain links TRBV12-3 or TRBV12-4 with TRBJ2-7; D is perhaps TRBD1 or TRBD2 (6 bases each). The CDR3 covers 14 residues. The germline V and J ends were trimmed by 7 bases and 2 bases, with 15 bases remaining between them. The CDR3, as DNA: TGTGCCAGCAAGGAAGGGGGGTACACCTACGAGCAGTACTTC. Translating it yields CASKEGGYTYEQYF.

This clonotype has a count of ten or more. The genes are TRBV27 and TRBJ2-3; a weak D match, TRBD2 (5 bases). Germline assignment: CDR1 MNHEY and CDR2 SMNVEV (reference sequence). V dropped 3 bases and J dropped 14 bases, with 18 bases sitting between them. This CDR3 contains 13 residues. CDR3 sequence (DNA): TGTGCCAGCAGTTTGGGCCCGGGAACTAGGCCGTATTTT. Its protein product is CASSLGPGTRPYF.

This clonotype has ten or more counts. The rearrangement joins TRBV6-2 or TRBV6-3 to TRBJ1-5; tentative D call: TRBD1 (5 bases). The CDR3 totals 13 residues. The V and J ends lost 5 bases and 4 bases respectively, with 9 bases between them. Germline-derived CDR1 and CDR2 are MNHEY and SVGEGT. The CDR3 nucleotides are TGTGCCAGCAGTGGGACCGAGAATCAGCCCCAGCATTTT. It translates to CASSGTENQPQHF.

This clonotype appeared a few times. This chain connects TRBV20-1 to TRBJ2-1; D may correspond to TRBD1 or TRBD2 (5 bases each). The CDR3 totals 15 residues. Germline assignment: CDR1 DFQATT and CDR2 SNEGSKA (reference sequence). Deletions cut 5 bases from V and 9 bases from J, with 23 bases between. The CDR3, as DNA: TGCAGTGCTCTCGACCGGGACCCGGTGTTAGGTGAGCAGTTCTTC. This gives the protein CSALDRDPVLGEQFF.

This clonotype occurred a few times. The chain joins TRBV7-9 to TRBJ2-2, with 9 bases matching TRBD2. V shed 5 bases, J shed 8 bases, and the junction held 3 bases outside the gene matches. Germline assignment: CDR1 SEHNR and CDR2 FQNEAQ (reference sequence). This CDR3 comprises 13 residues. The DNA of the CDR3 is TGTGCCAGCAGCACGGGACTAGCTGGGGAGCTGTTTTTT. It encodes CASSTGLAGELFF.

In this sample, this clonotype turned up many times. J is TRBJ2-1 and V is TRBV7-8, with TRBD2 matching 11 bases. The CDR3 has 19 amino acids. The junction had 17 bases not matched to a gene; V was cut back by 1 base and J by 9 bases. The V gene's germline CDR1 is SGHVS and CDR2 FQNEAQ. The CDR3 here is CASSLGASHLAGGPGEQFF. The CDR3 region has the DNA TGTGCCAGCAGCTTAGGGGCGTCACACTTAGCGGGAGGGCCGGGTGAGCAGTTCTTC.

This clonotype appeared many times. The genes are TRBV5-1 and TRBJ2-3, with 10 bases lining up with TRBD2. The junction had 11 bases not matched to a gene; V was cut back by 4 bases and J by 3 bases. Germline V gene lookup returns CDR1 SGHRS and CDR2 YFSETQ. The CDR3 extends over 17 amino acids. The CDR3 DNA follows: TGCGCCAGCAGCCCCGGATTAGCGGGGGGTGGAACAGATACGCAGTATTTT. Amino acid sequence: CASSPGLAGGGTDTQYF.

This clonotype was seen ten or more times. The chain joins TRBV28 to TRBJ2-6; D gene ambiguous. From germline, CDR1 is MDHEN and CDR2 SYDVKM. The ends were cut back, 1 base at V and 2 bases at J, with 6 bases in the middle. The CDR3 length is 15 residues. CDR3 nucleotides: TGTGCCAGCAGTTTATCAGCAACTGGGGCCAACGTCCTGACTTTC. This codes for CASSLSATGANVLTF.

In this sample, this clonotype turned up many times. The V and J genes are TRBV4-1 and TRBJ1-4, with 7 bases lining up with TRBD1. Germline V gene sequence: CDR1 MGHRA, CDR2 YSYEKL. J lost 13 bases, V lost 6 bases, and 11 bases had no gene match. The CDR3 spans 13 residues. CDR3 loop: CASSQPNTGALFF. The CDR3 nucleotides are TGCGCCAGCAGTCAACCCAATACAGGGGCACTGTTTTTT.

The CDR3 DNA reads as TGTGCCAGCAGCTCCCTAGCGCAAGAGACCCAGTACTTC. Residues: CASSSLAQETQYF. This chain links TRBV7-9 with TRBJ2-5; D possibly corresponds to TRBD2 (6 bases). Germline CDR1 SEHNR, CDR2 FQNEAQ (reference sequence). There are 13 residues in the CDR3. V gave up 4 bases and J gave up 2 bases, with 8 bases separating them.

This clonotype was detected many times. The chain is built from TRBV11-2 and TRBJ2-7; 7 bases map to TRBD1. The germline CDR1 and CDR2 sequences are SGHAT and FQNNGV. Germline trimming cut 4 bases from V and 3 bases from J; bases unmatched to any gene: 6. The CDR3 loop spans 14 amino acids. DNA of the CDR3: TGTGCCAGCAGCTCTACGGACAGGAGCTACGAGCAGTACTTC. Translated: CASSSTDRSYEQYF. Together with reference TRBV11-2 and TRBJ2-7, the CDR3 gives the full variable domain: EAGVAQSPRYKIIEKRQSVAFWCNPISGHATLYWYQQILGQGPKLLIQFQNNGVVDDSQLPKDRFSAERLKGVDSTLKIQPAKLEDSAVYLCASSSTDRSYEQYFGPGTRLTVT.

The CDR3 sequence: CASSRQARTSGTSHNEQFF. The CDR3 DNA sequence: TGTGCCAGCAGTCGACAGGCCAGGACTAGCGGGACGAGCCACAATGAGCAGTTCTTC. The chain combines TRBV2 with TRBJ2-1; 12 bases agree with TRBD2. After removal of 5 bases from V and 5 bases from J, the junction contained 16 bases not matched to a gene. Per the germline V gene, CDR1 is SNHLY and CDR2 is FYNNEI. The CDR3 totals 19 residues.

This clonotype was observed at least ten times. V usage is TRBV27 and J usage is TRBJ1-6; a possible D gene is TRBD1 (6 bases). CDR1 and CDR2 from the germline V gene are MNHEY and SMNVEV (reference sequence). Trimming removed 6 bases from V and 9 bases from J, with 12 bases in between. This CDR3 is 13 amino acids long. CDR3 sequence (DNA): TGTGCCAGCAGAGGACAGAGGACTTCACCCCTCCACTTT. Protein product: CASRGQRTSPLHF.

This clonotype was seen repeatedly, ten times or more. CDR3 in amino acids: CASSPDRDVLQKLFF. The CDR3 coding sequence is TGTGCCAGCTCACCGGACCGGGACGTCCTACAAAAACTGTTTTTT. V is TRBV18 and J is TRBJ1-4; D possibly corresponds to TRBD1 (5 bases). Trimming removed 3 bases at V and 9 bases at J, with 17 bases between. Germline V gene data show CDR1 as KGHSH and CDR2 as LQKENI. This CDR3 has 15 residues.

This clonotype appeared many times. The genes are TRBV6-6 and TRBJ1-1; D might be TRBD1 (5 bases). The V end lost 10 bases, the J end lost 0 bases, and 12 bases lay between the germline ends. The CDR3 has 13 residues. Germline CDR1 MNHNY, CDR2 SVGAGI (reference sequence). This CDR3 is CATRKDMNTEAFF. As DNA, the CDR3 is TGTGCCACCAGGAAGGACATGAACACTGAAGCTTTCTTT.

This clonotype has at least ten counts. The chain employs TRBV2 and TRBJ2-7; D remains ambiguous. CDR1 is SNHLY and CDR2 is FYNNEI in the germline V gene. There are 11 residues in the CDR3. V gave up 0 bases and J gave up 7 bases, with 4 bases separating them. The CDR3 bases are TGTGCCAGCAGTGAAGCTGGTGAGCAGTACTTC. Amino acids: CASSEAGEQYF.

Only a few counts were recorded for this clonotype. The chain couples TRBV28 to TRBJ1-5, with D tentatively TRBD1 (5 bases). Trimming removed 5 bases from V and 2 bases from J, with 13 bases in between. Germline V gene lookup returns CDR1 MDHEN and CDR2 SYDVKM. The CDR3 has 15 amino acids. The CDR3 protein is CASSPRGTGNQPQHF. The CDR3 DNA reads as TGTGCCAGCAGTCCCCGGGGCACAGGCAATCAGCCCCAGCATTTT.

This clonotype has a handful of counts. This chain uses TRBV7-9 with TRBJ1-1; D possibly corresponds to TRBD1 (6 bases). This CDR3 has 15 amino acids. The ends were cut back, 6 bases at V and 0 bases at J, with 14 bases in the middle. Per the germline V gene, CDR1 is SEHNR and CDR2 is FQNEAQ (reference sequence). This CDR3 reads CASSDPQGLNTEAFF. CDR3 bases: TGTGCCAGCAGTGATCCACAGGGACTGAACACTGAAGCTTTCTTT.